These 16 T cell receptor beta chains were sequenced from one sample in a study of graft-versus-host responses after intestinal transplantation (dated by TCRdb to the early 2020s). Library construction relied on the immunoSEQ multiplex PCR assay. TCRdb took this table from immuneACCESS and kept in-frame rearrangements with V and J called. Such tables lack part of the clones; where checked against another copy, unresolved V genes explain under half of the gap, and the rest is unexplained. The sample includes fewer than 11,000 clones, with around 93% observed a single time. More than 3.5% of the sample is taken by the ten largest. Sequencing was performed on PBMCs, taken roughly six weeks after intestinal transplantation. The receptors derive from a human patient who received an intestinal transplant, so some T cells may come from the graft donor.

The CDR3 region is CASSSGHLGSPLHF. The CDR3 nucleotides read TGTGCCAGCAGCTCCGGACATCTGGGGTCACCCCTCCACTTT. This chain connects TRBV7-2 to TRBJ1-6; a weak D match, TRBD1 (5 bases). Trimming took 4 bases from V and 10 from J, leaving 14 bases between them. The CDR3 loop spans 14 amino acids. Germline CDR1 SGHTA, CDR2 FQGNSA.

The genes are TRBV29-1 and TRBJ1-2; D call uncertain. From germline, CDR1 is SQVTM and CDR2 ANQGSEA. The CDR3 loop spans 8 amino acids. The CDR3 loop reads CTPNGYTF. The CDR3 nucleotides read TGCACCCCTAATGGCTACACCTTC. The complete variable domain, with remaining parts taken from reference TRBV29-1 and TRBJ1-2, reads SAVISQKPSRDICQRGTSLTIQCQVDSQVTMMFWYRQQPGQSLTLIATANQGSEATYESGFVIDKFPISRPNLTFSTLTVSNMSPEDSSIYLCTPNGYTFGSGTRLTVV.

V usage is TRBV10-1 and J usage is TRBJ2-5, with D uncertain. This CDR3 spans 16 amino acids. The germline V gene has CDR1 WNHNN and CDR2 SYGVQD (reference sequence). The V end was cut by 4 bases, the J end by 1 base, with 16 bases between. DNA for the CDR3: TGCGCCAGCAGTGTGGTATGGGTTAGCCTCCAAGAGACCCAGTACTTC. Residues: CASSVVWVSLQETQYF.

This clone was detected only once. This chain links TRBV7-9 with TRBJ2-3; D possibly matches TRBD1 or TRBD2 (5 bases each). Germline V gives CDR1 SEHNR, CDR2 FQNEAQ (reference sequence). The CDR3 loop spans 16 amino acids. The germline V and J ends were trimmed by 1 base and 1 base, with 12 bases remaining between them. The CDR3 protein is CASSLEAGRGTDTQYF. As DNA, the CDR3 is TGTGCCAGCAGCTTAGAGGCAGGGCGGGGCACAGATACGCAGTATTTT.

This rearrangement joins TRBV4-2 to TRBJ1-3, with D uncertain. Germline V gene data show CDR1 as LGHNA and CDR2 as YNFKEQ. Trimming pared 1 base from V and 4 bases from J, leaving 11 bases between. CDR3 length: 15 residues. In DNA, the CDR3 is TGTGCCAGCAGCCAAGTCGCCCCCGTGGGAAACACCATATATTTT. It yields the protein CASSQVAPVGNTIYF.

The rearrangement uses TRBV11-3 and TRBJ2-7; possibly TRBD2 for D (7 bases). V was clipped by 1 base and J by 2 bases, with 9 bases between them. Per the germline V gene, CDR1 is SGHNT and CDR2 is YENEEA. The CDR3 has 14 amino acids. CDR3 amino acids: CASSLAGGPYEQYF. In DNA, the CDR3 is TGTGCCAGCAGCTTAGCGGGGGGCCCCTACGAGCAGTACTTC.

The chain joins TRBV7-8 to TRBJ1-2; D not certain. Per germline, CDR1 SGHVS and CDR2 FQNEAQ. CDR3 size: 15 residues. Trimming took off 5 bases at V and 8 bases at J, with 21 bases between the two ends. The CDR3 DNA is TGTGCCAGCAGCCATTATATCGGGCCCAGAGGCGGCTACACCTTC. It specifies CASSHYIGPRGGYTF.

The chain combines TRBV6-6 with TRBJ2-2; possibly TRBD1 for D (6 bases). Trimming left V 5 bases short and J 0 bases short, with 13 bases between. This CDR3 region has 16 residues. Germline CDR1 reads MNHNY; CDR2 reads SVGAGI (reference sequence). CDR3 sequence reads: CASSGQDSANTGELFF. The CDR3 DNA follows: TGTGCCAGCAGTGGCCAGGACAGCGCGAACACCGGGGAGCTGTTTTTT.

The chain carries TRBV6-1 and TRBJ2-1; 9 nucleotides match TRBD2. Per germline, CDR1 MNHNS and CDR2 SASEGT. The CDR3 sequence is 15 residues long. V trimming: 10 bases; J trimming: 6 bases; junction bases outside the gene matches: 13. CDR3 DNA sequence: TGTGCCATCAATGCGGGCAGCGGGGGGTTCAATGAGCAGTTCTTC. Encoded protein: CAINAGSGGFNEQFF.

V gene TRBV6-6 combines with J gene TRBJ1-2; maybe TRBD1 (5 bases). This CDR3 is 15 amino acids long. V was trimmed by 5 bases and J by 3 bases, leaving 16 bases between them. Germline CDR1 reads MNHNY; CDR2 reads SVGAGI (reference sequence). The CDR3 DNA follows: TGTGCCAGCAGTCGGGGGAGCCCTCGGGACTATGGCTACACCTTC. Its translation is CASSRGSPRDYGYTF.

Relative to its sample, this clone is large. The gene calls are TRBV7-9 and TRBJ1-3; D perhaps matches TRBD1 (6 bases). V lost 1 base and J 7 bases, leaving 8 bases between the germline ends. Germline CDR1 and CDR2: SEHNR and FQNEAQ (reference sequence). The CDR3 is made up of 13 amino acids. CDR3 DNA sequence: TGTGCCAGCAGCTTAGACAGGGCGAACACCATATATTTT. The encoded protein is CASSLDRANTIYF.

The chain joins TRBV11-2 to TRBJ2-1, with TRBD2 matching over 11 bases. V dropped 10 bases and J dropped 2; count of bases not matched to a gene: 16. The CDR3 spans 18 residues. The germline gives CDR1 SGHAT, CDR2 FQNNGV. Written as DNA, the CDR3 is TGTGCCACGAAAACCGGGACAGCTAGCGGGGGGCCCTACAATGAGCAGTTCTTC. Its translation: CATKTGTASGGPYNEQFF. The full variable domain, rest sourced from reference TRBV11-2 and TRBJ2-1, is EAGVAQSPRYKIIEKRQSVAFWCNPISGHATLYWYQQILGQGPKLLIQFQNNGVVDDSQLPKDRFSAERLKGVDSTLKIQPAKLEDSAVYLCATKTGTASGGPYNEQFFGPGTRLTVL.

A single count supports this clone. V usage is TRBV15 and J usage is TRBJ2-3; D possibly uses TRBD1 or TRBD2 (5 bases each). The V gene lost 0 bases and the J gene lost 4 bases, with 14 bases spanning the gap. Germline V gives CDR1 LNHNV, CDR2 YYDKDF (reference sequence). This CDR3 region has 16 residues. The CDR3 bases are TGTGCCACCAGCAGAGATTGGTCGGGGCGTGCAGATACGCAGTATTTT. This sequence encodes CATSRDWSGRADTQYF.

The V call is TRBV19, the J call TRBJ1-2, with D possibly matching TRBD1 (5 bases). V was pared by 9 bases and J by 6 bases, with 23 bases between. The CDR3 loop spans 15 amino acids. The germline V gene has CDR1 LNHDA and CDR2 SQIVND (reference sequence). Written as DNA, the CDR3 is TGTGCCAGCGGGGCAGTTGAGTTTTGGGTCGATGGCTACACCTTC. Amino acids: CASGAVEFWVDGYTF.

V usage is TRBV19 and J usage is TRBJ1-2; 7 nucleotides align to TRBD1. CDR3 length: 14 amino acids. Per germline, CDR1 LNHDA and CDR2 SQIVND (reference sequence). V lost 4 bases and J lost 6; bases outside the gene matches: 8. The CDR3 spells CASSTPGTVNGYTF. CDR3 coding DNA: TGTGCCAGTAGTACCCCCGGGACAGTCAATGGCTACACCTTC.

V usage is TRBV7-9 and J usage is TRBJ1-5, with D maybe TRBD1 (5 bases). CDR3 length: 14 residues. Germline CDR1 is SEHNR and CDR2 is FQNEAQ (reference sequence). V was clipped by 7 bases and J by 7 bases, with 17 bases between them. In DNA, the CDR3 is TGTGCCAGCACCCCTGGGGCCTTGGGGCAGCCCCAGCATTTT. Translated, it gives CASTPGALGQPQHF.